This is a list of T cell receptor beta chains from one sample in a study of T cell repertoires in cytomegalovirus infection. TCRdb fed the reads into MiXCR, producing one record per CDR3 protein. The sample shows some 350,000 distinct CDR3 sequences, about a third of them seen only once. Their antigens remain unidentified. The input for sequencing was cultured PBMCs, taken from culture after CMV antigen stimulation. These receptors were collected from a human donor in good health (CMV status not recorded). Some clones in this sample may be carry-over from other donors' samples. Both conserved end residues are part of each CDR3. The D gene is left open where the match is weak. The size of a clone is reported for some rows only, either as once, few or many, or as a class for expanded clones.

j_call cdr3_length clone_size d_call v_call cdr3_aa cdr3_nt
TRBJ2-7 14 NA NA TRBV18 CASSPSETVDEQYF TGTGCCAGCTCACCGAGCGAGACAGTCGACGAGCAGTACTTC
TRBJ2-1 18 NA TRBD2 TRBV11-3 CASSLGAGAGGLYNEQFF TGTGCCAGCAGCTTAGGGGCGGGGGCGGGAGGGCTCTACAATGAGCAGTTCTTC
TRBJ1-1 15 many NA TRBV27 CASSPITQVGTEAFF TGTGCCAGCAGTCCAATCACCCAGGTCGGCACTGAAGCTTTCTTT
TRBJ1-5 14 few NA TRBV12-3/TRBV12-4 CASSFRQGLGPQHF TGTGCCAGCAGTTTTCGGCAGGGCCTAGGGCCCCAGCATTTT
TRBJ2-2 13 many NA TRBV6-2/TRBV6-3 CASTRTATGELFF TGTGCCAGCACCCGGACAGCCACCGGGGAGCTGTTTTTT
TRBJ1-2 14 few NA TRBV12-3/TRBV12-4 CASSFRQGGYGYTF TGTGCCAGCAGTTTCAGGCAGGGAGGCTATGGCTACACCTTC
TRBJ1-5 15 many NA TRBV7-2 CASSLNPGRDQPQHF TGTGCCAGCAGCCTTAACCCGGGACGGGATCAGCCCCAGCATTTT
TRBJ2-5 16 few NA TRBV7-8 CASSLETGQIQETQYF TGTGCCAGCAGCTTAGAAACTGGCCAGATACAAGAGACCCAGTACTTC
TRBJ2-7 19 NA TRBD1 TRBV5-4 CASSFGWTGITDPSYEQYF TGTGCCAGCAGCTTCGGATGGACAGGGATTACTGACCCATCCTACGAGCAGTACTTC
TRBJ2-1 15 NA TRBD2 TRBV12-5 CASGLSGSWYNEQFF TGTGCTAGTGGTTTGAGCGGGAGTTGGTACAATGAGCAGTTCTTC